A single sample gave rise to the 21 T cell receptor beta chains below, sequenced in a study of cytomegalovirus exposure and HLA in healthy donors. PCR employed 60 Vbeta and 13 Jbeta primers. Generated by immunoSEQ multiplex PCR, the TCRdb table keeps only in-frame clones and is missing some. This sample carries roughly 180,000 clones, about 80% of them seen once, and the ten largest clones take approximately 1.3%. Sequencing was done on a sample of PBMCs. The receptors come from a man in his thirties or forties in good health and CMV-seronegative.

The chain couples TRBV5-1 to TRBJ1-2, with 7 bases aligning to TRBD1. Germline V gene sequence: CDR1 SGHRS, CDR2 YFSETQ. The V and J ends lost 0 bases and 7 bases, in that order; junction bases with no gene match: 9. This CDR3 has 15 amino acids. The CDR3 reads CASSLGFEGASGYTF. CDR3 sequence (DNA): TGCGCCAGCAGCTTGGGGTTTGAGGGGGCGAGTGGCTACACCTTC.

This clone was picked up a small number of times. In DNA, the CDR3 is TGCGCCAGCAGCCCCGGGACAGAGTACGAGCAGTACTTC. This codes for CASSPGTEYEQYF. J is TRBJ2-7 and V is TRBV5-1, with TRBD1 identical over 7 bases. Unmatched junction bases numbered 5, after V lost 4 bases and J lost 4 bases. The CDR3 contains 13 residues. Germline V CDR1 and CDR2: SGHRS, YFSETQ. The full variable domain, completed using reference TRBV5-1 and TRBJ2-7, is KAGVTQTPRYLIKTRGQQVTLSCSPISGHRSVSWYQQTPGQGLQFLFEYFSETQRNKGNFPGRFSGRQFSNSRSEMNVSTLELGDSALYLCASSPGTEYEQYFGPGTRLTVT.

This chain links TRBV7-2 with TRBJ1-3; D gene unclear. The CDR3 is 15 residues long. The germline gives CDR1 SGHTA, CDR2 FQGNSA. With 1 base removed from V and 0 bases from J, the gap between germline ends came to 7 bases. The CDR3 reads CASSLVTASGNTIYF. The CDR3 DNA reads TGTGCCAGCAGCTTAGTCACAGCCTCTGGAAACACCATATATTTT.

The V and J genes are TRBV21-1 and TRBJ1-2. TRBV21-1 is a recognized pseudogene. The CDR3 length is 15 residues. The CDR3 coding sequence is TGTGCCAGCAGCAAAGCGCTTTCGGCGGTCAATGGCTACACCTTC. Translating it yields CASSKALSAVNGYTF.

The genes are TRBV7-2 and TRBJ2-1, with D possibly TRBD2 on 6 matching bases. CDR3 length equals 16 residues. CDR1 and CDR2 (germline): SGHTA, FQGNSA. Trimming removed 4 bases at V and 2 bases at J, with 15 bases between. Here the CDR3 DNA reads TGTGCCAGCAGCTCTAGTCGGGCGGGACCCTACAATGAGCAGTTCTTC. Translating it yields CASSSSRAGPYNEQFF. Variable domain in full (rest from reference TRBV7-2 and TRBJ2-1): GAGVSQSPSNKVTEKGKDVELRCDPISGHTALYWYRQSLGQGLEFLIYFQGNSAPDKSGLPSDRFSAERTGGSVSTLTIQRTQQEDSAVYLCASSSSRAGPYNEQFFGPGTRLTVL.

The rearrangement uses TRBV7-8 and TRBJ2-5; possible D gene TRBD2, 6 bases. Trimming pared 6 bases from V and 1 base from J, leaving 21 bases between. This CDR3 region has 17 residues. Per the germline V gene, CDR1 is SGHVS and CDR2 is FQNEAQ. The CDR3 region is CASRRGLVYGAQETQYF. CDR3 nucleotides: TGTGCCAGCAGGCGGGGACTGGTTTATGGGGCCCAAGAGACCCAGTACTTC.

The V and J genes are TRBV4-3 and TRBJ1-1, with D uncertain. V shed 4 bases and J shed 4 bases, with 10 bases lying between them. The length of the CDR3 is 13 residues. Germline CDR1 LGHNA, CDR2 YSLEER. The CDR3: CASSPVPGTEAFF. The CDR3 DNA sequence: TGCGCCAGCAGCCCTGTCCCGGGCACTGAAGCTTTCTTT.

The V call is TRBV4-3, the J call TRBJ1-1, with 7 bases aligning to TRBD1. Per germline, CDR1 LGHNA and CDR2 YSLEER. After removal of 4 bases from V and 3 bases from J, the junction contained 5 bases not matched to a gene. This CDR3 region has 14 residues. CDR3: CASSRRQGDTEAFF. The CDR3 DNA reads as TGCGCCAGCAGCCGAAGACAGGGTGACACTGAAGCTTTCTTT.

In its sample, this clone was seen once. The chain carries TRBV5-1 and TRBJ2-1, with D possibly being TRBD1 (6 bases). Trimming left V 0 bases short and J 10 bases short, with 8 bases between. Germline V gives CDR1 SGHRS, CDR2 YFSETQ. The CDR3 length is 12 residues. The CDR3 DNA reads as TGCGCCAGCAGCTTGGGGACAGACGAGCAGTTCTTC. Translating gives CASSLGTDEQFF.

This clone was counted between two and nine times. J is TRBJ1-5 and V is TRBV7-6; the D gene is possibly TRBD1 (6 bases). From germline, CDR1 is SGHVS and CDR2 FNYEAQ. This CDR3 has 16 residues. Trimming left V 5 bases short and J 0 bases short, with 14 bases between. The CDR3 sequence is CASSPQGPNSNQPQHF. CDR3 sequence (DNA): TGTGCCAGCAGCCCCCAGGGGCCCAATAGCAATCAGCCCCAGCATTTT. The full variable domain, completed using reference TRBV7-6 and TRBJ1-5, is GAGVSQSPRYKVTKRGQDVALRCDPISGHVSLYWYRQALGQGPEFLTYFNYEAQQDKSGLPNDRFSAERPEGSISTLTIQRTEQRDSAMYRCASSPQGPNSNQPQHFGDGTRLSIL.

V is TRBV2 and J is TRBJ1-5; tentatively, D is TRBD1 (5 bases). Germline V gene data show CDR1 as SNHLY and CDR2 as FYNNEI. The CDR3 has 13 residues. The V end was cut by 6 bases, the J end by 7 bases, with 13 bases between. In nucleotides, the CDR3 is TGTGCCAGCAGGGGGAGGGGATCCCAGCCCCAGCATTTT. As protein: CASRGRGSQPQHF. Using reference TRBV2 and TRBJ1-5 for the parts outside the CDR3, the full variable domain is EPEVTQTPSHQVTQMGQEVILRCVPISNHLYFYWYRQILGQKVEFLVSFYNNEISEKSEIFDDQFSVERPDGSNFTLKIRSTKLEDSAMYFCASRGRGSQPQHFGDGTRLSIL.

Worth noting for this clone: The junction shows a germline mismatch at one end, possibly a read error. The chain has TRBV5-8 and TRBJ1-5; D gene ambiguous. This CDR3 contains 14 residues. In germline, CDR1 is SGHTS, CDR2 YDEGEE. The CDR3 sequence: CVSSLGRMGQPQHF. CDR3 bases: TGTGTCAGCAGCTTGGGCAGGATGGGTCAGCCCCAGCATTTT.

CDR3 sequence: CAAEGLDNEQFF. In DNA form, the CDR3 reads TGTGCCGCCGAGGGACTAGACAATGAGCAGTTCTTC. This chain connects TRBV10-3 to TRBJ2-1, with 8 positions matching TRBD2. The CDR3 contains 12 residues. The ends lost 11 bases at V and 5 bases at J; junction bases unmatched: 5. In germline, CDR1 is ENHRY, CDR2 SYGVKD.

This clone was seen only once. The chain uses TRBV19 and TRBJ2-7; TRBD1 agrees at 9 bases. V shed 6 bases and J 5 bases; nucleotides not matched to a gene: 5. CDR3 size: 13 residues. Germline CDR1 and CDR2: LNHDA and SQIVND (reference sequence). CDR3 loop: CASRGTGRNEQYF. The CDR3, as DNA: TGTGCCAGTAGGGGGACAGGGAGGAACGAGCAGTACTTC.

This chain links TRBV6-5 with TRBJ2-7; 7 bases match TRBD1. This CDR3 has 13 residues. Germline trimming cut 6 bases from V and 5 bases from J; bases unmatched to any gene: 7. Germline assignment: CDR1 MNHEY and CDR2 SVGAGI. The CDR3 sequence: CASSRDREHEQYF. For the CDR3, the DNA is TGTGCCAGCAGCCGTGACAGGGAACACGAGCAGTACTTC.

The V and J genes are TRBV7-9 and TRBJ1-4; D gene unclear. CDR1 SEHNR and CDR2 FQNEAQ come from the germline V gene (reference sequence). CDR3 length: 16 amino acids. Trimming shortened V by 3 bases and J by 1 base, and 12 bases separated the two germline ends. The CDR3, as DNA: TGTGCCAGCAGCTTTAAGCGGGGAGGAACTAATGAAAAACTGTTTTTT. This codes for CASSFKRGGTNEKLFF.

In its sample, this clone was seen a few times. V gene TRBV14 combines with J gene TRBJ2-5, with a possible D match to TRBD1 (6 bases). Between the trimmed V and J ends, which lost 1 base and 6 bases, there was a span of 12 bases. The CDR3 spans 14 residues. The germline gives CDR1 SGHDN, CDR2 FVKESK. The CDR3 region has the DNA TGTGCCAGCAGCCAAGCACAGGGTGGGAAGACCCAGTACTTC. It translates to CASSQAQGGKTQYF.

The chain carries TRBV19 and TRBJ2-7; TRBD2 aligns across 7 bases. Unmatched junction bases numbered 2, after V lost 3 bases and J lost 0 bases. This CDR3 has 14 residues. CDR1 and CDR2 (germline): LNHDA, SQIVND (reference sequence). The CDR3: CASSIGGSSYEQYF. Written as DNA, the CDR3 is TGTGCCAGTAGTATCGGGGGGAGCTCCTACGAGCAGTACTTC. Full variable domain (remainder filled in from reference TRBV19 and TRBJ2-7): DGGITQSPKYLFRKEGQNVTLSCEQNLNHDAMYWYRQDPGQGLRLIYYSQIVNDFQKGDIAEGYSVSREKKESFPLTVTSAQKNPTAFYLCASSIGGSSYEQYFGPGTRLTVT.

The chain joins TRBV18 to TRBJ2-7, with D hard to call. V was trimmed by 2 bases and J by 2 bases, leaving 16 bases between them. Germline CDR1 reads KGHSH; CDR2 reads LQKENI. This CDR3 comprises 16 residues. DNA for the CDR3: TGTGCCAGCTCACCATTTTCCCTGGGCCAAGCCTACGAGCAGTACTTC. It encodes CASSPFSLGQAYEQYF.

This chain uses TRBV19 with TRBJ2-1, with 8 bases lining up with TRBD1. The CDR3 spans 13 residues. Germline V lookup: CDR1 LNHDA, CDR2 SQIVND (reference sequence). V shed 7 bases, J shed 15 bases, and the junction held 14 bases outside the gene matches. CDR3 in amino acids: CASTPGPGQGRFF. The CDR3 region has the DNA TGTGCCAGTACCCCCGGCCCCGGACAGGGACGGTTCTTC.

The chain uses TRBV2 and TRBJ2-5; 8 bases fit TRBD1. The germline gives CDR1 SNHLY, CDR2 FYNNEI. V lost 8 bases, J lost 5 bases, and 7 bases stayed unmatched. The CDR3 totals 13 residues. Written as DNA, the CDR3 is TGTGCCAGCTTCGAGGCAGGGGGCGAGACCCAGTACTTC. Translating gives CASFEAGGETQYF.